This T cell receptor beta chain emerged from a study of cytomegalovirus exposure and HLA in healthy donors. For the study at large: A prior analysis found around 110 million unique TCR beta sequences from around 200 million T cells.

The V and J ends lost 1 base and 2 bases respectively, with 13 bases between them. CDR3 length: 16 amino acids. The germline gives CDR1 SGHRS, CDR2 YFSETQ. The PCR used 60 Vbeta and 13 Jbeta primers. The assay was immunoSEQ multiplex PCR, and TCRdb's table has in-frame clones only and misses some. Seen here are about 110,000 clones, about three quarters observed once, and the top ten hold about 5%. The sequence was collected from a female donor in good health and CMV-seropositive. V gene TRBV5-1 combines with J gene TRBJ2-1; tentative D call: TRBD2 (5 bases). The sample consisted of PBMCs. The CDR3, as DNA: TGCGCCAGCAGCTTGAAGTACGGGAAAGCCTACAATGAGCAGTTCTTC. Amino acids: CASSLKYGKAYNEQFF.